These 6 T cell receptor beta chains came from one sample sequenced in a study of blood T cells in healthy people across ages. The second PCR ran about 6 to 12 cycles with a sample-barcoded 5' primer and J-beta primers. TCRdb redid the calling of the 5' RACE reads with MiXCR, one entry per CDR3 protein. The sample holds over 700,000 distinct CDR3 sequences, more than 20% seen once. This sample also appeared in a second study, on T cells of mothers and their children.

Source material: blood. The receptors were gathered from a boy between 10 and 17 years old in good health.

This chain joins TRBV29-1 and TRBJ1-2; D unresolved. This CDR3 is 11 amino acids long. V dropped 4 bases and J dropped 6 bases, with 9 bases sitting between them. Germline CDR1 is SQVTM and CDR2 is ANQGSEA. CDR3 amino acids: CSVVAGNGYTF. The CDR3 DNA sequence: TGCAGCGTTGTCGCGGGTAATGGCTACACCTTC.

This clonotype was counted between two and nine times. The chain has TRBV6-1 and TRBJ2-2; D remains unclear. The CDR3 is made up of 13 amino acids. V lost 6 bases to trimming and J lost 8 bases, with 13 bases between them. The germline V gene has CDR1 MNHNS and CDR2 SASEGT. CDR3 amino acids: CASRGYFPGELFF. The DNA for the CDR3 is TGTGCCAGCAGGGGATACTTCCCGGGGGAGCTGTTTTTT.

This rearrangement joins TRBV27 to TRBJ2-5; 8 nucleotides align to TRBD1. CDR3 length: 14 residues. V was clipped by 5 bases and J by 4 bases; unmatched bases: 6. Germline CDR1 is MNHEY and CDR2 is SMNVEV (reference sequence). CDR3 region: CASSRQGMGETQYF. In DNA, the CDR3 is TGTGCCAGCAGTCGACAGGGGATGGGAGAGACCCAGTACTTC.

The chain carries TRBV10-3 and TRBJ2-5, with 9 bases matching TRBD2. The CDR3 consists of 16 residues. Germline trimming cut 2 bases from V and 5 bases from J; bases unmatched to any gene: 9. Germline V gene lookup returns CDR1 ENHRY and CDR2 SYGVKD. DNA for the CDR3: TGTGCCATCAGTGAGAGCCTAGCGGGGATCGGGGAGACCCAGTACTTC. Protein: CAISESLAGIGETQYF.

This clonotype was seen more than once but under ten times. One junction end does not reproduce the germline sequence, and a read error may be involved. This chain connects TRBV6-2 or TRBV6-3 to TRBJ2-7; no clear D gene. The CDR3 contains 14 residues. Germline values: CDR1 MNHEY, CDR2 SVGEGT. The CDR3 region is CASSYSDPGYEQHF. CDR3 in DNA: TGTGCCAGCAGTTACTCGGACCCGGGCTACGAGCAGCACTTC.

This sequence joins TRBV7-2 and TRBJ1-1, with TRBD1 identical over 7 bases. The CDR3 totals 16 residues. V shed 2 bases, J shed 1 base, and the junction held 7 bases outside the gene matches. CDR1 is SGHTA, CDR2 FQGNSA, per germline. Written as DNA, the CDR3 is TGTGCCAGCAGCTTACAGGGGGGATATTCGAACACTGAAGCTTTCTTT. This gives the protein CASSLQGGYSNTEAFF. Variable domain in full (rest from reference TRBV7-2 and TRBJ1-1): GAGVSQSPSNKVTEKGKDVELRCDPISGHTALYWYRQSLGQGLEFLIYFQGNSAPDKSGLPSDRFSAERTGGSVSTLTIQRTQQEDSAVYLCASSLQGGYSNTEAFFGQGTRLTVV.